One T cell receptor beta chain is described in this entry. The germline gene is not matched at one end of the junction; a read error may be the cause. This record belongs to a study of blood T cell repertoires in COVID-19. Study details: Samples of COVID-19 (acute and convalescent) were obtained from the United States, Italy and Spain. Sample material is recorded as cDNA or gDNA derived from T cells, B-cell-depleted T cells, or PBMCs.

CDR3 length: 14 residues. Germline lookup yields CDR1 SGHRS and CDR2 YFSETQ. Authors' methods: Amplified reference gene primers provided the basis for estimating nucleated cell counts. The method was immunoSEQ multiplex PCR; TCRdb's version includes in-frame clones alone and lacks a portion of them. V and J calls and clone size are given by that table; D and trimming were obtained from the DNA. The sample shows around 130,000 clones, 84% of them seen only once. The clonotype comes from a human donor in a cohort sampled during active COVID-19. The sample was peripheral blood. The chain recombines TRBV5-1 with TRBJ2-1; D not certain. The CDR3 region is CASSSPRRYDEQFF. DNA of the CDR3: TGCGCCAGCAGCTCGCCGCGGCGCTACGATGAGCAGTTCTTC.